A selection of T cell receptor beta chains follows, all from one sample in a study of a mutant IDH1 vaccine in newly diagnosed glioma. Measured with immunoSEQ multiplex PCR; TCRdb has only the in-frame clones, and not every one. The sample comprises about 24,000 clones, around 80% of which are singletons, and over 3% rests with the top ten. The antigens for these receptors are not known. Source: PBMCs, taken from a glioma patient whose treatment included an IDH1 peptide vaccine. The receptors were sampled from a man aged 35-49 years with glioma. Some clones in this sample may be carry-over from other donors' samples. CDR3s include the opening cysteine and the closing phenylalanine or tryptophan. The D gene is left open where the match is weak. The size field is filled for only some rows; it gives once, few, many or a size class.

>TRBD1|TRBV4-1|TRBJ2-7|-
CASSQDRTGPYEQYF
TGCGCCAGCAGCCAAGACCGGACAGGGCCCTACGAGCAGTACTTC
>-|TRBV7-8|TRBJ2-7|-
CASSLSPSEQYF
TGTGCCAGCAGCTTAAGCCCAAGCGAGCAGTACTTC
>-|TRBV6-6|TRBJ1-3|-
CASSPTLRSSGNTIYF
TGTGCCAGCAGTCCCACGTTGAGATCCTCTGGAAACACCATATATTTT
>-|TRBV18|TRBJ1-3|-
CASSPRGKGGNTIYF
TGTGCCAGCTCACCACGGGGTAAAGGAGGAAACACCATATATTTT
>-|TRBV4-3|TRBJ2-3|-
CASSQVPDTQYF
TGCGCCAGCAGCCAAGTTCCAGATACGCAGTATTTT
>TRBD1|TRBV29-1|TRBJ2-2|-
CSAHGTGGTGELFF
TGCAGCGCCCACGGGACAGGGGGCACCGGGGAGCTGTTTTTT
>-|TRBV5-6|TRBJ1-2|-
CASSPAGNYGYTF
TGTGCCAGCAGCCCCGCAGGGAACTATGGCTACACCTTC
>TRBD1|TRBV4-1|TRBJ1-1|medium-sized
CASSRGGSDTEAFF
TGCGCCAGCAGCCGAGGGGGCTCGGACACTGAAGCTTTCTTT
>-|TRBV19|TRBJ2-7|-
CASSIRSLGEQYF
TGTGCCAGTAGTATCAGGTCCTTGGGCGAGCAGTACTTC
>TRBD1|TRBV30|TRBJ2-7|-
CAWEGVGTGGSYEQYF
TGTGCCTGGGAAGGAGTCGGGACAGGGGGCTCCTACGAGCAGTACTTC
>-|TRBV5-6|TRBJ2-7|-
CGSSSIGQDEQYF
TGTGGCAGCAGCTCCATTGGGCAGGACGAGCAGTACTTC
>-|TRBV14|TRBJ1-1|-
CASSQEAGRKFTEAFF
TGTGCCAGCAGCCAAGAGGCGGGACGAAAGTTCACTGAAGCTTTCTTT
>TRBD1|TRBV6-5|TRBJ1-1|-
CASSPEGAWNTEAFF
TGTGCCAGCAGCCCCGAGGGGGCATGGAACACTGAAGCTTTCTTT
>-|TRBV19|TRBJ2-3|-
CASSIERGTQYF
TGTGCCAGTAGTATCGAACGGGGCACGCAGTATTTT
>-|TRBV4-3|TRBJ2-3|-
CASSQGVRRLSTDTQYF
TGCGCCAGCAGCCAAGGGGTGAGAAGACTTAGCACAGATACGCAGTATTTT
>-|TRBV14|TRBJ1-1|-
CASSQDGVGTEAFF
TGTGCCAGCAGCCAAGACGGGGTCGGGACTGAAGCTTTCTTT
>-|TRBV4-2|TRBJ2-3|-
CASSQEGLRGGSTDTQYF
TGTGCCAGCAGCCAAGAGGGTCTCAGGGGAGGAAGCACAGATACGCAGTATTTT
>-|TRBV10-1|TRBJ1-1|-
CATRGPNTEAFF
TGCGCCACTCGGGGCCCAAACACTGAAGCTTTCTTT
>-|TRBV10-2|TRBJ1-5|-
CASSEGEGVNQPQHF
TGCGCCAGCAGTGAAGGTGAGGGCGTCAATCAGCCCCAGCATTTT
>TRBD1|TRBV6-1|TRBJ2-7|once
CASRGDRGAAYEQYF
TGTGCCAGCAGGGGGGACAGGGGCGCCGCCTACGAGCAGTACTTC
>TRBD1|TRBV5-1|TRBJ1-1|-
CASSLAAGGVGGEAFF
TGCGCCAGCAGCTTGGCGGCAGGGGGGGTAGGAGGTGAAGCTTTCTTT
>-|TRBV6-6|TRBJ1-2|-
CASRVSSGGDGYTF
TGTGCCAGCAGGGTCTCGTCGGGAGGGGATGGCTACACCTTC
>-|TRBV6-1|TRBJ2-5|-
CASGGGGWETQYF
TGTGCCAGCGGGGGGGGCGGCTGGGAAACCCAGTACTTC
>-|TRBV9|TRBJ1-1|-
CASSPPGTEAFF
TGTGCCAGCAGCCCCCCGGGGACTGAAGCTTTCTTT
>TRBD1|TRBV27|TRBJ1-6|few
CASRPETGFAAPLHF
TGTGCCAGCAGGCCCGAGACAGGGTTTGCGGCACCCCTCCACTTT
>TRBD1|TRBV5-1|TRBJ2-7|-
CASSLDRGQREQYF
TGCGCCAGCAGCTTGGACAGGGGTCAGCGCGAGCAGTACTTC
>TRBD1|TRBV4-2|TRBJ1-4|-
CASSQEEGQVDEKLFF
TGTGCCAGCAGCCAAGAAGAGGGACAGGTGGATGAAAAACTGTTTTTT
>TRBD1|TRBV29-1|TRBJ2-5|once
CSVVGDRGLKETQYF
TGCAGCGTTGTAGGCGACAGGGGGCTTAAGGAGACCCAGTACTTC
>-|TRBV6-4|TRBJ1-4|-
CASSAEGSGEKLFF
TGTGCCAGCAGTGCGGAGGGGTCGGGGGAAAAACTGTTTTTT
>-|TRBV6-5|TRBJ1-2|medium-sized
CASSYGASTYGYTF
TGTGCCAGCAGTTATGGGGCATCCACCTATGGCTACACCTTC
>-|TRBV2|TRBJ1-2|-
CASRGNYGYTF
TGTGCCAGCCGGGGGAACTATGGCTACACCTTC
>-|TRBV9|TRBJ1-3|-
CASSEGGGNTIYF
TGTGCCAGCAGTGAGGGGGGGGGAAACACCATATATTTT